A single sample gave rise to the 22 T cell receptor beta chains below, sequenced in a study of CD8 T cells in ankylosing spondylitis. TCRdb re-called the 5' RACE reads with MiXCR, one entry per CDR3 protein. This sample has around 320,000 distinct CDR3 sequences, with under 25% found just once. Sample: blood, either unsorted or a sorted T cell fraction (not recorded which). The receptors shown here come from a female donor with ankylosing spondylitis or in good health (not recorded which).

This clonotype occurred a few times. This rearrangement joins TRBV2 to TRBJ1-2; perhaps TRBD1 as D (6 bases). V was shortened by 0 bases and J by 9 bases, with 8 bases between the two germline ends. Germline values: CDR1 SNHLY, CDR2 FYNNEI. The CDR3 extends over 12 amino acids. The CDR3 region has the DNA TGTGCCAGCAGTGAAGCGGGGGGGCGCTACACCTTC. It specifies CASSEAGGRYTF.

This chain joins TRBV29-1 and TRBJ1-2; 10 positions match TRBD1. Germline V gene data show CDR1 as SQVTM and CDR2 as ANQGSEA. The J segment lost 0 bases and the V segment lost 5 bases, leaving 9 bases of the junction unmatched. This CDR3 is 16 amino acids long. CDR3 bases: TGCAGCGTTACTTCCCCGGGGACAGGGGCTAACTATGGCTACACCTTC. The encoded protein is CSVTSPGTGANYGYTF.

This clonotype has a count of ten or more. The gene calls are TRBV12-3 or TRBV12-4 and TRBJ1-1; unclear D gene. Deletions cut 0 bases from V and 7 bases from J, with 9 bases between. This CDR3 contains 13 residues. CDR3 in amino acids: CASSLAGTSEAFF. CDR3 sequence (DNA): TGTGCCAGCAGTTTAGCGGGCACCAGTGAAGCTTTCTTT.

The sample holds a few counts of this clonotype. The chain joins TRBV6-5 to TRBJ1-1; 9 bases are a match to TRBD1. CDR3 size: 15 residues. Trimming removed 4 bases from V and 1 base from J; junction bases left unmatched: 4. Germline V lookup: CDR1 MNHEY, CDR2 SVGAGI. The CDR3 loop is CASSLLGQGNTEAFF. CDR3 nucleotide sequence: TGTGCCAGCAGTTTGTTGGGACAGGGGAACACTGAAGCTTTCTTT.

This clonotype was observed a handful of times. The rearrangement links TRBV29-1 to TRBJ2-7; maybe TRBD1 (5 bases). There are 13 residues in the CDR3. With 4 bases removed from V and 6 bases from J, the gap between germline ends came to 16 bases. From germline, CDR1 is SQVTM and CDR2 ANQGSEA. The CDR3 loop is CSVANQGSGEQYF. CDR3 DNA: TGCAGCGTTGCAAACCAGGGCTCCGGCGAGCAGTACTTC.

The chain is built from TRBV20-1 and TRBJ2-3; D call uncertain. V lost 1 base, J lost 7 bases, and 12 bases lay in between. The CDR3 has 13 amino acids. CDR1 is DFQATT, CDR2 SNEGSKA, per germline (reference sequence). The CDR3 DNA reads as TGCAGTGCTAGAGTTGCCTTCCTAAATACGCAGTATTTT. Translated, it gives CSARVAFLNTQYF.

Only a few counts were recorded for this clonotype. The chain carries TRBV12-3 or TRBV12-4 and TRBJ1-2; D uncertain. Between the trimmed V and J ends, which lost 2 bases and 8 bases, there was a span of 12 bases. This CDR3 has 13 residues. The chain's CDR3 is CASSLRSLRGYTF. The CDR3 DNA reads as TGTGCCAGCAGTTTACGATCCCTCCGGGGCTACACCTTC.

There are a few counts of this clonotype. The chain links TRBV4-1 to TRBJ2-1; D is ambiguous. This CDR3 region has 17 residues. V lost 1 base, J lost 0 bases, and 13 bases lay in between. Germline V gene lookup returns CDR1 MGHRA and CDR2 YSYEKL. CDR3 DNA sequence: TGCGCCAGCAGCCAAGGATTGGCCCGGAGCTCCTACAATGAGCAGTTCTTC. Translated, it gives CASSQGLARSSYNEQFF.

This clonotype showed up just a few times. This chain connects TRBV3-1 to TRBJ2-7; TRBD1 agrees at 11 bases. This CDR3 comprises 14 residues. Per the germline V gene, CDR1 is LGHDT and CDR2 is YNNKEL (reference sequence). The J segment lost 6 bases and the V segment lost 4 bases, leaving 5 bases of the junction unmatched. CDR3 protein: CASSPGQGASEQYF. DNA of the CDR3: TGTGCCAGCAGCCCAGGACAGGGGGCGAGCGAGCAGTACTTC.

The rearrangement links TRBV5-1 to TRBJ1-2, with 8 bases aligning to TRBD1. The V segment lost 0 bases and the J segment 4 bases; nucleotides outside the gene matches: 5. Germline values: CDR1 SGHRS, CDR2 YFSETQ. The CDR3 covers 15 residues. As DNA, the CDR3 is TGCGCCAGCAGCTTGGGATTGGACAGGGCCTATGGCTACACCTTC. Its protein is CASSLGLDRAYGYTF.

The V and J genes are TRBV18 and TRBJ2-7; D gene unclear. The CDR3 length is 12 residues. V dropped 3 bases and J dropped 9 bases, with 12 bases sitting between them. From germline, CDR1 is KGHSH and CDR2 LQKENI. The CDR3 region is CASSPVTGGQYF. The CDR3 nucleotides read TGTGCCAGCTCACCGGTCACGGGCGGGCAGTACTTC.

This clonotype was seen repeatedly, ten times or more. The V and J genes are TRBV7-9 and TRBJ2-7; TRBD2 matches 7 bases. The germline CDR1 and CDR2 sequences are SEHNR and FQNEAQ (reference sequence). Losses at the gene ends were 5 bases for V and 6 bases for J; bases not matched to a gene: 1. This CDR3 has 11 amino acids. This CDR3 is CASSPGGEQYF. In DNA, the CDR3 is TGTGCCAGCAGCCCGGGGGGCGAGCAGTACTTC.

The V and J genes are TRBV7-2 and TRBJ2-5; possible D gene TRBD2, 6 bases. This CDR3 is 15 amino acids long. Trimming took 2 bases from V and 5 from J, leaving 15 bases between them. Germline-derived CDR1 and CDR2 are SGHTA and FQGNSA. The CDR3 spells CASSLRAGGAETQYF. CDR3 bases: TGTGCCAGCAGCTTAAGGGCCGGGGGAGCGGAGACCCAGTACTTC.

The V and J genes are TRBV18 and TRBJ1-2, with D possibly TRBD1 on 5 matching bases. V gave up 3 bases and J gave up 4 bases, with 12 bases separating them. Germline lookup yields CDR1 KGHSH and CDR2 LQKENI. The CDR3 has 14 amino acids. The chain's CDR3 is CASSPAAGSYGYTF. The CDR3, as DNA: TGTGCCAGCTCACCCGCCGCAGGGTCCTATGGCTACACCTTC.

This clonotype was counted a few times. CDR3 residues: CASSYSAGGVADTQYF. CDR3 sequence (DNA): TGTGCCAGCAGTTACTCGGCGGGAGGGGTTGCAGATACGCAGTATTTT. The J gene is TRBJ2-3, the V gene TRBV6-5; 9 bases align to TRBD2. This CDR3 comprises 16 residues. V dropped 0 bases and J dropped 4; count of bases not matched to a gene: 5. Germline V gene data show CDR1 as MNHEY and CDR2 as SVGAGI.

The rearrangement joins TRBV7-8 to TRBJ2-1; D may be TRBD1 or TRBD2 (5 bases each). Germline V CDR1 and CDR2: SGHVS, FQNEAQ. This CDR3 region has 18 residues. Trimming stripped 1 base from V and 0 bases from J, with 16 bases between. CDR3 sequence reads: CASSLVTAAFFSYNEQFF. DNA for the CDR3: TGTGCCAGCAGCTTAGTGACAGCGGCTTTTTTCTCCTACAATGAGCAGTTCTTC.

This clonotype has only a few counts. The chain is built from TRBV7-9 and TRBJ2-7, with 7 bases that match TRBD1. The CDR3 has 14 amino acids. Losses at the gene ends were 4 bases for V and 3 bases for J; bases not matched to a gene: 6. The germline V gene has CDR1 SEHNR and CDR2 FQNEAQ (reference sequence). This CDR3 is CASSYRGQRYEQYF. CDR3 nucleotide sequence: TGTGCCAGCAGCTACCGGGGACAGCGCTACGAGCAGTACTTC.

The rearrangement joins TRBV12-3 or TRBV12-4 to TRBJ1-1, with 7 bases matching TRBD1. The CDR3 is 14 amino acids. V was pared by 6 bases and J by 5 bases, with 9 bases of the junction left unmatched. The chain's CDR3 is CASRRKRGRTEAFF. The CDR3 DNA reads as TGTGCCAGCAGACGAAAGAGGGGGCGAACTGAAGCTTTCTTT.

V gene TRBV20-1 combines with J gene TRBJ2-2; D gene unclear. Germline V lookup: CDR1 DFQATT, CDR2 SNEGSKA (reference sequence). Trimming removed 4 bases from V and 4 bases from J, with 13 bases in between. The CDR3 is 14 residues long. CDR3 protein: CSAKMVERTGELFF. DNA for the CDR3: TGCAGTGCTAAAATGGTGGAGCGCACCGGGGAGCTGTTTTTT.

This clonotype was picked up many times. This sequence joins TRBV6-1 and TRBJ2-7, with TRBD1 as a possible D gene (5 bases). Per the germline V gene, CDR1 is MNHNS and CDR2 is SASEGT. The V end was cut by 6 bases, the J end by 0 bases, with 12 bases between. This CDR3 comprises 14 residues. CDR3 sequence: CASSPDTSSYEQYF. Written as DNA, the CDR3 is TGTGCCAGCAGCCCGGACACCTCCTCCTACGAGCAGTACTTC.

This clonotype occurred a few times. This chain uses TRBV20-1 with TRBJ2-1; TRBD2 agrees at 13 bases. Germline V gene sequence: CDR1 DFQATT, CDR2 SNEGSKA (reference sequence). The CDR3 is 13 amino acids. This chain's CDR3 is CSGLGTSGVEQFF. The CDR3 nucleotides are TGCAGCGGTCTAGGGACTAGCGGGGTTGAGCAGTTCTTC.

The V and J genes are TRBV29-1 and TRBJ2-2; 11 bases match TRBD2. The J segment lost 6 bases and the V segment lost 7 bases, leaving 7 bases of the junction unmatched. The CDR3 spans 14 residues. CDR1 SQVTM and CDR2 ANQGSEA come from the germline V gene. The CDR3 DNA follows: TGCAGCGCTGGGACTAGCGGAGACGCCGGGGAGCTGTTTTTT. This codes for CSAGTSGDAGELFF.